The TCR beta chain under discussion was sequenced for a study of OX40 agonist ivuxolimab in advanced cancers. Study summary: Ivuxolimab is an agonistic anti-OX40 (CD134) antibody, and patients were treated with it.

In germline, CDR1 is LNHDA, CDR2 SQIVND (reference sequence). This CDR3 is 15 amino acids long. With 3 bases removed from V and 4 bases from J, the gap between germline ends came to 15 bases. Profiled with immunoSEQ multiplex PCR; TCRdb holds only in-frame clones, not every one. In the table there are about 58,000 clones, around 90% of which are singletons. The genes are TRBV19 and TRBJ1-1; weak D call: TRBD1 (6 bases). The input for sequencing was CD4+ or CD8+ T cells sorted from blood, taken in a trial of the OX40 agonist ivuxolimab. The sequence came from an adult with an advanced solid tumor such as melanoma, head and neck, liver or kidney cancer. The CDR3 DNA reads as TGTGCCAGTAGTATCGGCAACAGGGTTCCCACTGAAGCTTTCTTT. It is translated as CASSIGNRVPTEAFF.